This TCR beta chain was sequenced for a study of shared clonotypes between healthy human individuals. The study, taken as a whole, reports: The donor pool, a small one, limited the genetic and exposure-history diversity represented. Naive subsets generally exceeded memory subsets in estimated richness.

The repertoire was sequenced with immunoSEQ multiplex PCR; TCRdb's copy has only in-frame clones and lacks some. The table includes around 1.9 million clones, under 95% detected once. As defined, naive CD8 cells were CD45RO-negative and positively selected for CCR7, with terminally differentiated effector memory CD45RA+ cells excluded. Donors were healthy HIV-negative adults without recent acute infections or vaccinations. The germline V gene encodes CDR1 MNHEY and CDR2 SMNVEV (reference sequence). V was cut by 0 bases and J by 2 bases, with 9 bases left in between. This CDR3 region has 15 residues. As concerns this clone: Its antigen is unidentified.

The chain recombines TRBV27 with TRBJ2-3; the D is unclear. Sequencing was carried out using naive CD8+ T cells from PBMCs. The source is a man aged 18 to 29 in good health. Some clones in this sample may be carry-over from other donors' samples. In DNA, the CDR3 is TGTGCCAGCAGTTTATCTAGTTTTCACACAGATACGCAGTATTTT. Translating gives CASSLSSFHTDTQYF.